The 25 T cell receptor beta chains presented below share a single source sample, sequenced in a study of T cell clusters in autoimmune cytopenias. About 39,000 genome equivalents of blood DNA were amplified for TRB. One tube held mixed TRB-A and TRB-B primer pools for touch-down PCR. TCRdb re-called the multiplex PCR reads; one entry per CDR3 protein, DNA not given. This sample's clone table lists around 2,000 distinct CDR3 sequences. These records were also assigned to another study, of T cell repertoires in aging, cancer and after chemotherapy.

Sequenced sample: peripheral blood. The receptors were gathered from a human donor in good health.

V and J are TRBV6-5 and TRBJ1-1. The CDR3 totals 15 residues. Germline V lookup: CDR1 MNHEY, CDR2 SVGAGI. The CDR3 sequence is CASSYTHDGNTEAFF.

Measured by frequency, this clonotype is large. The chain carries TRBV27 and TRBJ1-4; without DNA, the TCRdb call of TRBD1 cannot be checked. The CDR3 covers 15 residues. CDR1 is MNHEY and CDR2 is SMNVEV in the germline V gene (reference sequence). The CDR3 sequence is CASSHDRTTNEKLFF.

This clonotype shows up as medium-sized by frequency. The rearrangement joins TRBV6-5 to TRBJ1-5. This CDR3 spans 13 amino acids. CDR1 MNHEY and CDR2 SVGAGI come from the germline V gene. Here the CDR3 reads CASSPNYDQPQHF.

This clonotype counts as medium-sized (0.01 to 0.1%) by frequency. The chain combines TRBV6-1 with TRBJ2-7; without DNA, the TCRdb call of TRBD2 cannot be checked. This CDR3 region has 15 residues. Germline CDR1 is MNHNS and CDR2 is SASEGT. Here the CDR3 reads CASSPLPGTVYEQYF.

The chain carries TRBV5-4 and TRBJ1-2; without DNA, the TCRdb call of TRBD1 cannot be checked. The CDR3 loop spans 13 amino acids. CDR1 and CDR2 (germline): SGHNT, YYREEE (reference sequence). CDR3: CASSLRGPLGYTF.

By frequency, this clonotype is medium-sized. V and J are TRBV12-3 or TRBV12-4 and TRBJ2-1; TCRdb returns TRBD1, unconfirmable since there is no DNA. The CDR3 has 16 residues. The CDR3 spells CASSFPVAGGTNEQFF.

This rearrangement joins TRBV5-1 to TRBJ2-5; the D call from TCRdb, TRBD1, cannot be confirmed without DNA. The CDR3 spans 15 residues. The germline V gene encodes CDR1 SGHRS and CDR2 YFSETQ. CDR3 amino acids: CASSLGSGTLETQYF.

Measured by frequency, this clonotype is large. The chain links TRBV29-1 to TRBJ2-7; absent DNA, TCRdb's TRBD1 call cannot be checked. This CDR3 comprises 15 residues. Germline V gene sequence: CDR1 SQVTM, CDR2 ANQGSEA. The CDR3 protein is CSVEEDIQQGLEQYF.

This clonotype counts as large (0.1 to 1%) by frequency. This sequence joins TRBV27 and TRBJ2-2; absent DNA, TCRdb's TRBD2 call cannot be checked. This CDR3 region has 15 residues. Germline V lookup: CDR1 MNHEY, CDR2 SMNVEV (reference sequence). The CDR3: CASSLGSGTSGELFF.

By frequency, this clonotype registers large. J is TRBJ2-7 and V is TRBV29-1; TCRdb's D gene call, TRBD1, goes unchecked for lack of DNA. This CDR3 contains 12 residues. Germline V gene data show CDR1 as SQVTM and CDR2 as ANQGSEA. CDR3 loop: CSAGTDNYEQYF.

This clonotype registers medium-sized (0.01 to 0.1%) by frequency. The genes are TRBV5-4 and TRBJ2-1; TCRdb's D gene call, TRBD1, goes unchecked for lack of DNA. CDR3 length: 15 amino acids. Germline V CDR1 and CDR2: SGHNT, YYREEE (reference sequence). CDR3: CASSGGALSYNEQFF.

This clonotype registers large (0.1 to 1%) by frequency. This chain links TRBV6-5 with TRBJ2-3; TCRdb reports TRBD1, a call that lacks DNA to check it against. From germline, CDR1 is MNHEY and CDR2 SVGAGI. The CDR3 consists of 15 residues. The CDR3 loop is CASRPTGGSTDTQYF.

This clonotype counts as medium-sized by frequency. The chain is built from TRBV30 and TRBJ2-7; checking the TCRdb D call of TRBD2 is not possible without DNA. Per the germline V gene, CDR1 is GTSNPN and CDR2 is SVGIG (reference sequence). The CDR3 is 13 residues long. CDR3 in amino acids: CAWSVLDPRIQYF.

J is TRBJ2-7 and V is TRBV5-1; with no DNA, the TCRdb D assignment of TRBD2 cannot be verified. CDR3 length: 17 amino acids. Looked up from germline, CDR1 is SGHRS and CDR2 is YFSETQ. CDR3 amino acids: CASSVGLAGSSRNEQYF. Complete variable domain (other parts from reference TRBV5-1 and TRBJ2-7): KAGVTQTPRYLIKTRGQQVTLSCSPISGHRSVSWYQQTPGQGLQFLFEYFSETQRNKGNFPGRFSGRQFSNSRSEMNVSTLELGDSALYLCASSVGLAGSSRNEQYFGPGTRLTVT.

The chain couples TRBV20-1 to TRBJ1-1. The length of the CDR3 is 12 residues. The germline V gene encodes CDR1 DFQATT and CDR2 SNEGSKA (reference sequence). The CDR3 is CSARLQNTEAFF.

This clonotype is classed as medium-sized by frequency. The V gene is TRBV12-3 or TRBV12-4, the J gene TRBJ2-1; the TRBD1 assignment by TCRdb is unverifiable without DNA. The CDR3 loop spans 11 amino acids. The CDR3 sequence is CASTRGTEQFF.

Considering frequency, this clonotype is medium-sized. The chain has TRBV6-6 and TRBJ1-3. CDR3 length equals 14 residues. The germline CDR1 and CDR2 sequences are MNHNY and SVGAGI (reference sequence). The CDR3 protein is CASSYDFSGNTIYF.

This chain links TRBV5-6 with TRBJ2-5; the D gene TCRdb calls, TRBD2, cannot be checked with no DNA. The germline CDR1 and CDR2 sequences are SGHDT and YYEEEE. The CDR3 runs to 13 residues. This CDR3 reads CASSRLGGETQYF.

Frequency places this clonotype as medium-sized (0.01 to 0.1%). The chain is built from TRBV20-1 and TRBJ2-7; TCRdb selects TRBD1, and the lack of DNA leaves this call unchecked. Germline assignment: CDR1 DFQATT and CDR2 SNEGSKA (reference sequence). CDR3 length equals 13 residues. This chain's CDR3 is CSAIGGGFYEQYF.

By frequency, this clonotype is medium-sized. J is TRBJ2-1 and V is TRBV12-3 or TRBV12-4. This CDR3 has 14 amino acids. The CDR3 protein is CASSYSGSFNEQFF.

The V call is TRBV20-1, the J call TRBJ2-1; checking the TCRdb D call of TRBD1 is not possible without DNA. This CDR3 comprises 14 residues. The germline V gene has CDR1 DFQATT and CDR2 SNEGSKA (reference sequence). CDR3 region: CSAPKVGVDNEQFF.

According to its frequency, this clonotype is large (0.1 to 1%). The rearrangement links TRBV7-6 to TRBJ1-6. The CDR3 consists of 17 residues. Germline V gives CDR1 SGHVS, CDR2 FNYEAQ. CDR3: CASSLVGPGGTRSPLHF.

This clonotype shows up as medium-sized by frequency. The rearrangement uses TRBV30 and TRBJ1-1; TCRdb selects TRBD1, and the lack of DNA leaves this call unchecked. From germline, CDR1 is GTSNPN and CDR2 SVGIG (reference sequence). The length of the CDR3 is 14 residues. The CDR3 reads CASTPGTGGTEAFF.

This clonotype registers medium-sized (0.01 to 0.1%) by frequency. The V call is TRBV19, the J call TRBJ1-1; absent DNA, TCRdb's TRBD1 call cannot be checked. CDR3 length: 15 residues. Germline-derived CDR1 and CDR2 are LNHDA and SQIVND (reference sequence). CDR3: CASRTTGTANTEAFF.

This clonotype shows up as medium-sized by frequency. This chain connects TRBV6-6 to TRBJ1-1; with no DNA, the TCRdb D assignment of TRBD1 cannot be verified. The length of the CDR3 is 13 residues. Germline V gene lookup returns CDR1 MNHNY and CDR2 SVGAGI (reference sequence). CDR3 sequence: CASRLQGRTEAFF.